The 19 T cell receptor beta chains presented below share a single source sample, sequenced in a study of human T cells and chemical hapten exposure. TCRdb used MiXCR to reprocess the RACE reads, holding one entry per CDR3 protein. Among 25,000 to 35,000 distinct CDR3 sequences listed, over 7% were seen once. As for time point: healthy volunteer bleed at 2 weeks. The authors' total RNA extraction used unfractionated whole blood. The sequenced sample consisted of whole blood. The receptors stem from a human donor in good health. Some clones in this sample may be carry-over from other donors' samples.

By share, this clonotype counts as medium-sized. The V gene is TRBV10-3, the J gene TRBJ2-1, with a weak D call TRBD2 (6 bases). CDR3 size: 17 residues. The germline V gene has CDR1 ENHRY and CDR2 SYGVKD. V was pared by 2 bases and J by 1 base, with 15 bases between. In nucleotides, the CDR3 is TGTGCCATCAGTGAGAGCCCTGAGGGGACTTCCTACAATGAGCAGTTCTTC. It is translated as CAISESPEGTSYNEQFF.

This clonotype was seen a few times. J is TRBJ1-1 and V is TRBV28; D ambiguous. CDR1 and CDR2 from the germline V gene are MDHEN and SYDVKM. Trimming took 6 bases from V and 1 from J, leaving 6 bases between them. This CDR3 spans 12 amino acids. CDR3 DNA sequence: TGTGCCAGCAGGGAGCCGAACACTGAAGCTTTCTTT. This encodes CASREPNTEAFF.

The gene calls are TRBV10-3 and TRBJ1-3; D is possibly TRBD1 (6 bases). Deletions cut 2 bases from V and 0 bases from J, with 8 bases between. CDR3 size: 15 residues. CDR1 and CDR2 from the germline V gene are ENHRY and SYGVKD. CDR3 nucleotide sequence: TGTGCCATCAGTGAGAGGGGGAACTCTGGAAACACCATATATTTT. The encoded protein is CAISERGNSGNTIYF.

This clonotype was observed at least ten times. The V gene is TRBV20-1, the J gene TRBJ2-5; D might be TRBD2 (5 bases). The ends were cut back, 6 bases at V and 5 bases at J, with 16 bases in the middle. CDR1 DFQATT and CDR2 SNEGSKA come from the germline V gene (reference sequence). The CDR3 runs to 13 residues. The CDR3 nucleotides read TGCAGTGCCAGCGAATCACTAGGGGAGACCCAGTACTTC. This sequence encodes CSASESLGETQYF.

Turning to this clonotype: One base away lies a much larger clone, so this may be a sequencing read error. The chain joins TRBV3-1 to TRBJ1-1, with TRBD1 matching 7 bases. CDR1 is LGHDT, CDR2 YNNKEL, per germline (reference sequence). CDR3 length equals 16 residues. The CDR3 loop reads CASSQPLTGVGTGAFF. In nucleotides, the CDR3 is TGTGCCAGCAGCCAACCATTAACAGGGGTAGGCACTGGAGCTTTCTTT.

This rearrangement joins TRBV12-3 or TRBV12-4 to TRBJ1-3; no definite D call. This CDR3 has 13 amino acids. V lost 8 bases and J 0 bases, leaving 8 bases between the germline ends. The CDR3 sequence is CASGTSSGNTIYF. For the CDR3, the DNA is TGTGCCAGCGGAACCAGCTCTGGAAACACCATATATTTT.

This clonotype was counted ten times or more. The chain carries TRBV6-1 and TRBJ2-3; possibly TRBD1 for D (5 bases). V lost 10 bases to trimming and J lost 2 bases, with 34 bases between them. CDR1 and CDR2 (germline): MNHNS, SASEGT. The CDR3 is made up of 20 amino acids. This CDR3 is CAIEQGQPTRYYTITDTQYF. In DNA, the CDR3 is TGTGCCATCGAACAAGGACAACCTACCCGTTACTACACCATCACAGATACGCAGTATTTT.

This clonotype was detected only a few times. The chain recombines TRBV3-1 with TRBJ2-7, with 7 bases fitting TRBD2. Trimming cost V 3 bases and J 5 bases; bases outside gene matches: 10. The germline V gene has CDR1 LGHDT and CDR2 YNNKEL (reference sequence). CDR3 size: 15 residues. CDR3 region: CASSQAPGRDDEQYF. Written as DNA, the CDR3 is TGTGCCAGCAGCCAGGCTCCGGGGAGGGACGACGAGCAGTACTTC.

This clonotype was counted at least ten times. The V and J genes are TRBV7-2 and TRBJ2-2, with D unresolved. The V gene's germline CDR1 is SGHTA and CDR2 FQGNSA. CDR3 length equals 15 residues. V was cut by 0 bases and J by 3 bases, with 8 bases left in between. CDR3 sequence (DNA): TGTGCCAGCAGCTTAGCCAACTCGTACACCGGGGAGCTGTTTTTT. This sequence encodes CASSLANSYTGELFF. Drawing the rest from reference TRBV7-2 and TRBJ2-2, the complete variable domain is GAGVSQSPSNKVTEKGKDVELRCDPISGHTALYWYRQSLGQGLEFLIYFQGNSAPDKSGLPSDRFSAERTGGSVSTLTIQRTQQEDSAVYLCASSLANSYTGELFFGEGSRLTVL.

The chain has TRBV30 and TRBJ2-7, with unresolved D. The CDR3 runs to 11 residues. Trimming took 3 bases from V and 5 from J, leaving 8 bases between them. In germline, CDR1 is GTSNPN, CDR2 SVGIG (reference sequence). The CDR3 sequence is CAWRIGDEQYF. CDR3 coding DNA: TGTGCCTGGAGGATCGGAGACGAGCAGTACTTC.

This clonotype was counted many times. The chain joins TRBV11-2 to TRBJ2-7, with 7 bases lining up with TRBD2. Germline trimming cut 4 bases from V and 4 bases from J; bases unmatched to any gene: 7. The CDR3 covers 14 residues. Germline loops: CDR1 SGHAT, CDR2 FQNNGV. The CDR3 loop is CASSSPWGGYEQYF. The CDR3 coding sequence is TGTGCCAGCAGCTCCCCCTGGGGGGGGTACGAGCAGTACTTC.

This clonotype has only one observation. The chain combines TRBV6-1 with TRBJ1-4; a weak D match, TRBD1 (5 bases). The CDR3 is 15 amino acids. The germline V gene has CDR1 MNHNS and CDR2 SASEGT. With 6 bases removed from V and 0 bases from J, the gap between germline ends came to 11 bases. In nucleotides, the CDR3 is TGTGCCAGCAGCCGGGACGGGACAACTAATGAAAAACTGTTTTTT. This codes for CASSRDGTTNEKLFF.

In its sample, this clonotype was seen many times. The chain carries TRBV29-1 and TRBJ1-1; D is undetermined. This CDR3 spans 13 amino acids. Trimming removed 4 bases at V and 1 base at J, with 10 bases between. Germline V CDR1 and CDR2: SQVTM, ANQGSEA. This CDR3 reads CSVARTANTEAFF. Written as DNA, the CDR3 is TGCAGCGTTGCTAGGACCGCGAACACTGAAGCTTTCTTT.

This clonotype was counted at least ten times. This sequence joins TRBV28 and TRBJ2-3; D remains ambiguous. This CDR3 spans 14 amino acids. Between the trimmed V and J ends, which lost 6 bases and 0 bases, there was a span of 10 bases. CDR1 is MDHEN and CDR2 is SYDVKM in the germline V gene. Here the CDR3 reads CASRALGSTDTQYF. CDR3 DNA: TGTGCCAGCAGGGCCTTAGGTAGCACAGATACGCAGTATTTT.

This clonotype was detected a few times. The gene calls are TRBV12-3 or TRBV12-4 and TRBJ2-2; unclear D gene. The CDR3 extends over 13 amino acids. V gave up 5 bases and J gave up 5 bases, with 9 bases separating them. CDR3 amino acids: CASSDKGTGELFF. In DNA, the CDR3 is TGTGCCAGCAGTGACAAAGGGACCGGGGAGCTGTTTTTT.

This clonotype was found a few times. V is TRBV7-8 and J is TRBJ1-1, with 11 positions matching TRBD1. The CDR3 extends over 16 amino acids. Germline CDR1 and CDR2: SGHVS and FQNEAQ. The V gene end was trimmed by 6 bases and the J gene end by 0 bases; junction bases not matched to a gene: 6. CDR3 amino acids: CASRPGQGAMNTEAFF. The CDR3 DNA is TGTGCCAGCAGACCAGGACAGGGGGCGATGAACACTGAAGCTTTCTTT.

V gene TRBV11-2 combines with J gene TRBJ2-4, with TRBD2 as a possible D gene (5 bases). Germline values: CDR1 SGHAT, CDR2 FQNNGV. Trimming removed 4 bases at V and 0 bases at J, with 13 bases between. The CDR3 is 16 amino acids. In DNA, the CDR3 is TGTGCCAGCAGCTCAGAGGGCATTTTAGCCAAAAACATTCAGTACTTC. Its translation: CASSSEGILAKNIQYF.

This rearrangement joins TRBV18 to TRBJ2-3; TRBD2 aligns across 10 bases. Trimming at V came to 5 bases and at J to 3 bases, leaving 8 bases not matched to a gene. Looked up from germline, CDR1 is KGHSH and CDR2 is LQKENI. This CDR3 has 16 amino acids. The CDR3: CASSIAGTSVTDTQYF. DNA for the CDR3: TGTGCCAGCTCAATCGCCGGGACTAGCGTAACAGATACGCAGTATTTT.

This clonotype came up a few times. V usage is TRBV11-1 and J usage is TRBJ1-4; D unclear. Germline values: CDR1 SGHAT, CDR2 FQDESV (reference sequence). The V end lost 5 bases, the J end lost 5 bases, and 6 bases lay between the germline ends. The CDR3 contains 12 residues. For the CDR3, the DNA is TGTGCCAGCAGCCCTGGAAATGAAAAACTGTTTTTT. It translates to CASSPGNEKLFF.